The 10 T cell receptor beta chains reported below all come from one sample, sequenced in a study of human T cells and chemical hapten exposure. Time point of the sample: patch test 1, 2 weeks after DPC sensitization. This sample's treatment: therapeutic diphenylcyclopropenone sensitization with weekly scalp DPC. TCRdb re-derived calls from the RACE reads in MiXCR, one entry per CDR3 protein. In the table there are about 14,000 distinct CDR3 sequences, about 15% of which are singletons. The material was whole blood, obtained in connection with sensitization to the hapten diphenylcyclopropenone (DPC). Every receptor here comes from a woman younger than 45 with alopecia areata. Some clones in this sample may be carry-over from other donors' samples.

This clonotype was detected ten times or more. V usage is TRBV6-2 or TRBV6-3 and J usage is TRBJ2-1; D is perhaps TRBD1 (6 bases). V shed 6 bases and J shed 8 bases, with 14 bases lying between them. Germline assignment: CDR1 MNHEY and CDR2 SVGEGT. This CDR3 contains 13 residues. CDR3 coding DNA: TGTGCCAGCAGCCTATCCAGGGGCGATGAGCAGTTCTTC. Translating it yields CASSLSRGDEQFF.

This clonotype has ten or more counts. The J gene is TRBJ2-3, the V gene TRBV5-1; possible D gene TRBD1, 6 bases. The germline gives CDR1 SGHRS, CDR2 YFSETQ. The length of the CDR3 is 14 residues. V dropped 7 bases and J dropped 2 bases, with 14 bases sitting between them. CDR3 bases: TGCGCCAGCGCCAGGACAGACGTCACAGATACGCAGTATTTT. This sequence encodes CASARTDVTDTQYF.

V gene TRBV7-8 combines with J gene TRBJ2-7; D remains ambiguous. V was trimmed by 0 bases and J by 3 bases, leaving 9 bases between them. The CDR3 runs 14 residues. Germline lookup yields CDR1 SGHVS and CDR2 FQNEAQ. The DNA for the CDR3 is TGTGCCAGCAGCTTAGCAACAGCAGTCTACGAGCAGTACGTC. Protein: CASSLATAVYEQYV.

By sample share, this clonotype is medium-sized. The chain uses TRBV6-6 and TRBJ1-5; 10 bases map to TRBD1. Germline CDR1 is MNHNY and CDR2 is SVGAGI (reference sequence). The CDR3 runs 16 residues. Losses at the gene ends were 5 bases for V and 6 bases for J; bases not matched to a gene: 10. The DNA for the CDR3 is TGTGCCAGCAGTCCCCCCGACAGGGGGCTCGGTCAGCCCCAGCATTTT. Encoded protein: CASSPPDRGLGQPQHF.

This clonotype showed up just once. CDR3 nucleotides: TGTGCCAGCAGCTCTGCTAGCGTTCTCCACTTT. Protein: CASSSASVLHF. This chain joins TRBV11-2 and TRBJ1-6, with D hard to call. Looked up from germline, CDR1 is SGHAT and CDR2 is FQNNGV. The CDR3 length is 11 residues. The V gene lost 4 bases and the J gene lost 16 bases, with 11 bases spanning the gap.

This clonotype appeared a few times. The rearrangement uses TRBV3-1 and TRBJ1-4; a weak D match, TRBD1 (6 bases). Trimming left V 4 bases short and J 11 bases short, with 14 bases between. This CDR3 comprises 13 residues. The germline CDR1 and CDR2 sequences are LGHDT and YNNKEL (reference sequence). CDR3 DNA sequence: TGTGCCAGCAGCCCCCCCGGGACAAGCAAACTGTTTTTT. It translates to CASSPPGTSKLFF.

The V and J genes are TRBV5-1 and TRBJ1-2; D not certain. The CDR3 consists of 15 residues. Trimming took 0 bases from V and 1 from J, leaving 10 bases between them. Germline-derived CDR1 and CDR2 are SGHRS and YFSETQ. The CDR3 reads CASSLGKSLNYGYTF. CDR3 nucleotide sequence: TGCGCCAGCAGCTTGGGGAAGAGTCTTAACTATGGCTACACCTTC.

This clonotype was observed many times. The chain is built from TRBV29-1 and TRBJ2-4, with TRBD1 matching 7 bases. The germline V gene encodes CDR1 SQVTM and CDR2 ANQGSEA. Trimming took 6 bases from V and 6 from J; bases not matched to a gene: 5. The CDR3 is 12 residues long. In DNA, the CDR3 is TGCAGCGTAAAACAGGGGTTAAACATTCAGTACTTC. This sequence encodes CSVKQGLNIQYF. Variable domain in full (rest from reference TRBV29-1 and TRBJ2-4): SAVISQKPSRDICQRGTSLTIQCQVDSQVTMMFWYRQQPGQSLTLIATANQGSEATYESGFVIDKFPISRPNLTFSTLTVSNMSPEDSSIYLCSVKQGLNIQYFGAGTRLSVL.

This clonotype was observed many times. The junction departs from germline at one end; a sequencing error may be responsible. The rearrangement links TRBV29-1 to TRBJ1-4, with D unclear. The CDR3 covers 12 residues. Germline V gene data show CDR1 as SQVTM and CDR2 as ANQGSEA. The CDR3 reads CSVEATNEKLFF. CDR3 DNA: TGCAGCGTGGAAGCAACTAATGAAAAACTGTTTTTT.

This clonotype was observed at least ten times. The chain has TRBV10-3 and TRBJ2-3; TRBD2 matches 9 bases. J gave up 0 bases and V 6 bases, and 16 bases lay outside the gene matches. This CDR3 comprises 19 residues. Germline values: CDR1 ENHRY, CDR2 SYGVKD. CDR3 DNA: TGTGCCATCAGCGCCTTAATGGCTAGCGGGGACCCTAGCACAGATACGCAGTATTTT. Protein: CAISALMASGDPSTDTQYF.